Shown below are 30 T cell receptor beta chains from a single sample sequenced in a study of T cell changes during pregnancy in multiple sclerosis. Libraries were prepared by immunoSEQ multiplex PCR; TCRdb keeps only in-frame clonotypes and omits some of them. The sample has around 61,000 clones; under 95% are singletons. The sequenced sample was peripheral blood, obtained in the third trimester of pregnancy. The receptor set was obtained from a female donor in good health, enrolled as a control in a pregnancy study.

This clone was observed a single time. This chain links TRBV19 with TRBJ1-2; 11 bases line up with TRBD1. The length of the CDR3 is 14 residues. Germline V gives CDR1 LNHDA, CDR2 SQIVND (reference sequence). The V segment lost 5 bases and the J segment 8 bases; nucleotides outside the gene matches: 7. The CDR3 DNA reads TGTGCCAGTAGTTGGGACAGGGGGGCCTTAGGCTACACCTTC. Protein: CASSWDRGALGYTF.

This chain joins TRBV7-2 and TRBJ2-1, with 8 bases lining up with TRBD1. V lost 6 bases and J lost 5; bases outside the gene matches: 3. Germline V lookup: CDR1 SGHTA, CDR2 FQGNSA. The CDR3 is 13 amino acids. The CDR3 DNA reads TGTGCCAGCAGTTTGGACAGGGACAATGAGCAGTTCTTC. Its protein is CASSLDRDNEQFF.

This chain links TRBV30 with TRBJ2-5; D ambiguous. The J call is in doubt because the DNA end fits TRBJ2-7 better. Germline assignment: CDR1 GTSNPN and CDR2 SVGIG (reference sequence). CDR3 length: 11 amino acids. The CDR3: CAWSVRSEQYF. The CDR3 coding sequence is TGTGCCTGGAGTGTACGCTCCGAGCAGTACTTC.

This clone was recorded a few times. The chain employs TRBV7-2 and TRBJ1-6, with TRBD1 matching 9 bases. The CDR3 is 14 residues long. Trimming removed 4 bases from V and 10 bases from J; junction bases left unmatched: 5. From germline, CDR1 is SGHTA and CDR2 FQGNSA. In nucleotides, the CDR3 is TGTGCCAGCAGCTCCGGGACAGGGTACTCACCCCTCCACTTT. Translating gives CASSSGTGYSPLHF.

This chain joins TRBV29-1 and TRBJ1-6; D is undetermined. V was pared by 8 bases and J by 7 bases, with 9 bases between. The CDR3 extends over 11 amino acids. The germline V gene has CDR1 SQVTM and CDR2 ANQGSEA. CDR3 sequence reads: CSHGRNSPLHF. CDR3 coding DNA: TGCAGCCACGGTCGGAATTCACCCCTCCACTTT.

V and J are TRBV11-2 and TRBJ2-1; D remains ambiguous. The CDR3 totals 14 residues. The V gene's germline CDR1 is SGHAT and CDR2 FQNNGV. V was pared by 1 base and J by 5 bases, with 9 bases between. The CDR3 region is CASSLAPRNNEQFF. CDR3 sequence (DNA): TGTGCCAGCAGCTTAGCACCGCGAAACAATGAGCAGTTCTTC.

This clone was recorded once. The V gene is TRBV2, the J gene TRBJ1-4; TRBD1 aligns across 8 bases. The CDR3 runs to 13 residues. Trimming took 9 bases from V and 8 from J; bases not matched to a gene: 8. Germline V gene lookup returns CDR1 SNHLY and CDR2 FYNNEI. CDR3 region: CASLYRGGEKLFF. In nucleotides, the CDR3 is TGTGCCAGTTTATACAGGGGGGGCGAAAAACTGTTTTTT. The whole variable domain, remainder taken from reference TRBV2 and TRBJ1-4, is EPEVTQTPSHQVTQMGQEVILRCVPISNHLYFYWYRQILGQKVEFLVSFYNNEISEKSEIFDDQFSVERPDGSNFTLKIRSTKLEDSAMYFCASLYRGGEKLFFGSGTQLSVL.

The chain couples TRBV10-3 to TRBJ2-1, with D maybe TRBD2 (6 bases). The V gene's germline CDR1 is ENHRY and CDR2 SYGVKD. V was clipped by 0 bases and J by 8 bases, with 17 bases between them. The CDR3 is 16 amino acids. The CDR3 nucleotides are TGTGCCATCAGTGAGTCGGGAGTAGGAGGGATGGATGAGCAGTTCTTC. Protein product: CAISESGVGGMDEQFF.

The rearrangement uses TRBV30 and TRBJ1-1; D perhaps matches TRBD1 (5 bases). Germline assignment: CDR1 GTSNPN and CDR2 SVGIG (reference sequence). V was shortened by 5 bases and J by 1 base, with 8 bases between the two germline ends. The CDR3 is 12 amino acids. In nucleotides, the CDR3 is TGTGCCTGGGGGACTGGGAACACTGAAGCTTTCTTT. Encoded protein: CAWGTGNTEAFF.

The chain is built from TRBV19 and TRBJ2-1; D is undetermined. Germline V lookup: CDR1 LNHDA, CDR2 SQIVND (reference sequence). CDR3 size: 15 residues. Trimming stripped 7 bases from V and 0 bases from J, with 13 bases between. The CDR3 DNA sequence: TGTGCCAGTAACGAAGACCGGAGCTCCTACAATGAGCAGTTCTTC. Its protein product is CASNEDRSSYNEQFF.

The chain employs TRBV6-1 and TRBJ2-5, with D perhaps matching TRBD1 (5 bases). CDR1 is MNHNS, CDR2 SASEGT, per germline. The CDR3 length is 13 residues. V was clipped by 7 bases and J by 0 bases, with 9 bases between them. CDR3 coding DNA: TGTGCCAGCAAAGGGGTCAACCAAGAGACCCAGTACTTC. Residues: CASKGVNQETQYF.

As DNA, the CDR3 is TGTGCCAGTGAGAGGGACAGGGGGGAGACCCAGTACTTC. Translating it yields CASERDRGETQYF. This rearrangement joins TRBV6-1 to TRBJ2-5, with 11 bases matching TRBD1. This CDR3 comprises 13 residues. Germline loops: CDR1 MNHNS, CDR2 SASEGT. Trimming took 9 bases from V and 5 from J; bases not matched to a gene: 5.

This chain joins TRBV11-2 and TRBJ1-1; D ambiguous. Between the trimmed V and J ends, which lost 3 bases and 5 bases, there was a span of 13 bases. CDR1 SGHAT and CDR2 FQNNGV come from the germline V gene. There are 14 residues in the CDR3. The CDR3 DNA sequence: TGTGCCAGCAGCTTCAGCCGGGGAGGAACTGAAGCTTTCTTT. This translates into CASSFSRGGTEAFF.

A single count supports this clone. The chain joins TRBV27 to TRBJ1-5, with 8 bases aligning to TRBD1. There are 15 residues in the CDR3. The germline gives CDR1 MNHEY, CDR2 SMNVEV (reference sequence). Trimming cost V 4 bases and J 6 bases; bases outside gene matches: 8. CDR3 sequence reads: CASSSTTGVGQPQHF. CDR3 sequence (DNA): TGTGCCAGCAGTTCGACGACAGGGGTGGGTCAGCCCCAGCATTTT.

This chain connects TRBV5-4 to TRBJ1-2, with 9 bases lining up with TRBD1. Trimming cost V 2 bases and J 8 bases; bases outside gene matches: 10. Germline values: CDR1 SGHNT, CDR2 YYREEE (reference sequence). The CDR3 sequence is 15 residues long. CDR3 residues: CASSLSPQGAGGYTF. The DNA of the CDR3 is TGTGCCAGCAGCTTATCTCCACAGGGGGCTGGGGGCTACACCTTC. Together with reference TRBV5-4 and TRBJ1-2, the CDR3 gives the full variable domain: ETGVTQSPTHLIKTRGQQVTLRCSSQSGHNTVSWYQQALGQGPQFIFQYYREEENGRGNFPPRFSGLQFPNYSSELNVNALELDDSALYLCASSLSPQGAGGYTFGSGTRLTVV.

About this clone itself: The germline gene is not matched at one end of the junction; a read error may be the cause. This rearrangement joins TRBV18 to TRBJ2-2, with D possibly being TRBD1 (5 bases). Germline-derived CDR1 and CDR2 are KGHSH and LQKENI. This CDR3 contains 14 residues. CDR3 loop: CASSPQKGNGELFF. The CDR3 bases are TGTGCCAGCTCTCCACAGAAGGGGAACGGGGAGCTGTTTTTT.

The V and J genes are TRBV10-3 and TRBJ2-7; TRBD1 might be the D (6 bases). Trimming pared 6 bases from V and 0 bases from J, leaving 9 bases between. Germline V gene lookup returns CDR1 ENHRY and CDR2 SYGVKD. The CDR3 is 13 residues long. The CDR3: CAIRSGDSYEQYF. The CDR3 region has the DNA TGTGCCATCAGATCAGGGGACTCCTACGAGCAGTACTTC.

The chain uses TRBV9 and TRBJ1-3; no clear D gene. Trimming took off 0 bases at V and 0 bases at J, with 10 bases between the two ends. Germline CDR1 SGDLS, CDR2 YYNGEE. The CDR3 runs to 16 residues. CDR3 nucleotides: TGTGCCAGCAGCGTAGCTACCCGAGGCTCTGGAAACACCATATATTTT. Translated: CASSVATRGSGNTIYF. Using reference TRBV9 and TRBJ1-3 for the parts outside the CDR3, the full variable domain is DSGVTQTPKHLITATGQRVTLRCSPRSGDLSVYWYQQSLDQGLQFLIQYYNGEERAKGNILERFSAQQFPDLHSELNLSSLELGDSALYFCASSVATRGSGNTIYFGEGSWLTVV.

The chain links TRBV11-2 to TRBJ2-7; D might be TRBD2 (5 bases). V lost 3 bases and J lost 0, with 9 bases in between. Germline V gives CDR1 SGHAT, CDR2 FQNNGV. This CDR3 spans 14 amino acids. CDR3 in amino acids: CASSFRGFSYEQYF. The CDR3 nucleotides read TGTGCCAGCAGCTTTCGGGGATTCTCCTACGAGCAGTACTTC.

The chain carries TRBV7-3 and TRBJ2-7; weak D call: TRBD2 (6 bases). The V gene lost 3 bases and the J gene lost 6 bases, with 9 bases spanning the gap. The CDR3 runs 12 residues. The germline CDR1 and CDR2 sequences are SGHTA and FQGTGA. The CDR3 spells CASSFNGGEQYF. CDR3 sequence (DNA): TGTGCCAGCAGCTTCAACGGGGGCGAGCAGTACTTC.

This chain connects TRBV4-1 to TRBJ2-7, with a weak D call TRBD2 (5 bases). The germline V and J ends were trimmed by 1 base and 0 bases, with 10 bases remaining between them. Germline CDR1 is MGHRA and CDR2 is YSYEKL. The CDR3 covers 15 residues. The CDR3 loop reads CASSQGTGISYEQYF. CDR3 sequence (DNA): TGCGCCAGCAGCCAAGGGACTGGGATCTCCTACGAGCAGTACTTC.

This clone came up a few times. The chain joins TRBV18 to TRBJ1-4; the match to TRBD1 covers 7 bases. The germline gives CDR1 KGHSH, CDR2 LQKENI. Germline trimming cut 4 bases from V and 3 bases from J; bases unmatched to any gene: 5. This CDR3 comprises 15 residues. The CDR3 sequence is CASSLGQAANEKLFF. The CDR3 DNA sequence: TGTGCCAGCTCACTCGGACAGGCTGCTAATGAAAAACTGTTTTTT.

The chain joins TRBV14 to TRBJ2-1; a weak D match, TRBD1 (6 bases). This CDR3 has 16 residues. V lost 4 bases to trimming and J lost 4 bases, with 17 bases between them. Germline lookup yields CDR1 SGHDN and CDR2 FVKESK. CDR3 region: CASSRDRLSKYNEQFF. CDR3 in DNA: TGTGCCAGCAGCCGTGACAGGTTATCGAAGTACAATGAGCAGTTCTTC.

The chain is built from TRBV6-5 and TRBJ1-2; possibly TRBD1 for D (6 bases). Trimming stripped 6 bases from V and 6 bases from J, with 14 bases between. Germline V gene data show CDR1 as MNHEY and CDR2 as SVGAGI. The CDR3 runs 13 residues. The CDR3 region has the DNA TGTGCCAGCAGATTATTACAGGGAGATGGCTACACCTTC. This encodes CASRLLQGDGYTF.

The rearrangement joins TRBV4-2 to TRBJ1-2; TRBD1 aligns across 7 bases. This CDR3 contains 18 residues. The junction had 14 bases not matched to a gene; V was cut back by 0 bases and J by 4 bases. CDR1 LGHNA and CDR2 YNFKEQ come from the germline V gene. This CDR3 reads CASSQDLLWAGGPYGYTF. The CDR3 DNA sequence: TGTGCCAGCAGCCAAGATCTTTTATGGGCAGGGGGTCCCTATGGCTACACCTTC.

The chain recombines TRBV28 with TRBJ1-3; D ambiguous. Germline V gene data show CDR1 as MDHEN and CDR2 as SYDVKM. The CDR3 covers 15 residues. Deletions cut 6 bases from V and 3 bases from J, with 15 bases between. The CDR3 bases are TGTGCCAGCAGCCTGACACCCTTGGGTGGAAACACCATATATTTT. Amino acid sequence: CASSLTPLGGNTIYF.

The chain employs TRBV6-5 and TRBJ2-1, with a possible D match to TRBD2 (7 bases). This CDR3 region has 15 residues. Germline assignment: CDR1 MNHEY and CDR2 SVGAGI. The V gene lost 2 bases and the J gene lost 4 bases, with 12 bases spanning the gap. CDR3 protein: CASSYGGGGYNEQFF. In nucleotides, the CDR3 is TGTGCCAGCAGTTACGGGGGAGGGGGGTACAATGAGCAGTTCTTC.

The count of this clone is one. V usage is TRBV9 and J usage is TRBJ2-3; the match to TRBD2 covers 9 bases. There are 16 residues in the CDR3. Germline V CDR1 and CDR2: SGDLS, YYNGEE. Trimming took 3 bases from V and 4 from J; bases not matched to a gene: 9. DNA for the CDR3: TGTGCCAGCAGCGGAGGGAGCGGGGGGTTAGCAGATACGCAGTATTTT. Its translation: CASSGGSGGLADTQYF.

The chain has TRBV7-3 and TRBJ1-2, with 7 bases aligning to TRBD1. CDR3 size: 13 residues. Germline V gene lookup returns CDR1 SGHTA and CDR2 FQGTGA. The V segment lost 5 bases and the J segment 7 bases; nucleotides outside the gene matches: 7. The DNA for the CDR3 is TGTGCCAGCAGCGCCGACAGGGCGGGTGGCTACACCTTC. Its protein is CASSADRAGGYTF.

The rearrangement joins TRBV6-1 to TRBJ2-3, with TRBD2 matching 9 bases. Trimming cost V 5 bases and J 3 bases; bases outside gene matches: 3. The germline CDR1 and CDR2 sequences are MNHNS and SASEGT. The CDR3 has 14 amino acids. The CDR3 nucleotides read TGTGCCAGCAGTAAGGGACTAGCAACAGATACGCAGTATTTT. The encoded protein is CASSKGLATDTQYF.